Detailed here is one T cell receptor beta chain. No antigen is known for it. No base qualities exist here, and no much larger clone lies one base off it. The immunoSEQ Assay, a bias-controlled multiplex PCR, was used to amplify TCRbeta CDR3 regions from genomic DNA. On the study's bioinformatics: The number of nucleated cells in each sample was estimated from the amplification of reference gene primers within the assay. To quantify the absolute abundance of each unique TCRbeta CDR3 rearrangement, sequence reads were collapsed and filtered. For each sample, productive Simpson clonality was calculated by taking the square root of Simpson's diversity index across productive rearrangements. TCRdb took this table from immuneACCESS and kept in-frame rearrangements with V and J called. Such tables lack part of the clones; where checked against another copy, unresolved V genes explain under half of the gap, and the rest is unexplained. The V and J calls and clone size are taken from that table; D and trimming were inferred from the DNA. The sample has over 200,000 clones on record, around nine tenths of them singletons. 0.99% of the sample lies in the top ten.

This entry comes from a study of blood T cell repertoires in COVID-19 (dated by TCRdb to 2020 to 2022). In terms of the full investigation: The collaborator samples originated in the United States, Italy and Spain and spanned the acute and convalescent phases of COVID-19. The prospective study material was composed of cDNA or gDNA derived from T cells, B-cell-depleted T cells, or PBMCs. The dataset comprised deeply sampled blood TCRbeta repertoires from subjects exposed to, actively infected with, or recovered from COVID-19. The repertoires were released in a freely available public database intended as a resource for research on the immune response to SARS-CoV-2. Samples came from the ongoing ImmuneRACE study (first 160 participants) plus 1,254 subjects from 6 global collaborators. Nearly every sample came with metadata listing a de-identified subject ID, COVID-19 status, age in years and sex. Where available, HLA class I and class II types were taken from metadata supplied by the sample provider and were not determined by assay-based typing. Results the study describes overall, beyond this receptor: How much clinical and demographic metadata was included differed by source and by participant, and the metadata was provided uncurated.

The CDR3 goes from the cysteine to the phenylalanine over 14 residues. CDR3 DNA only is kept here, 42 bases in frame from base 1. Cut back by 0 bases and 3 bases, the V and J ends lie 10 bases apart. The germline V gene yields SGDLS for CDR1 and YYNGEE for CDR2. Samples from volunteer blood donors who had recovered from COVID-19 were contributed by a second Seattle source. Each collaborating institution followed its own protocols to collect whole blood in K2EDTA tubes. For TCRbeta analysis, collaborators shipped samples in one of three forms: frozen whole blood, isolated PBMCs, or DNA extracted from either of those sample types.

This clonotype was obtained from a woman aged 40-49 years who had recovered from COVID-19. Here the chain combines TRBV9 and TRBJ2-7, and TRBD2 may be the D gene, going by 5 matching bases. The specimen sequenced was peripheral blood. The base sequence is TGTGCCAGCAGCGTAGCGGGGTGGGGCTACGAGCAGTACTTC. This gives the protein CASSVAGWGYEQYF.